This T cell receptor (beta chain) was recovered during a study of Ad26.COV2.S vaccination and SARS-CoV-2 variants (dated by TCRdb to the early 2020s). In the study overall: Donors in the vaccine arm were drawn from COV1001, a phase I-IIa trial of Ad26.COV2.S in healthy adults that was multicentre, randomized, double-blind and placebo-controlled. Sequencing of the TCRbeta repertoire served to evaluate the specificity and breadth of SARS-CoV-2-reactive T cell receptors following Ad26.COV2.S vaccination. Trial participants were randomized into five groups of five: low-dose or high-dose Ad26.COV2.S given once or twice, or placebo on both occasions. The TCR-sequenced set comprised roughly 30 samples: approximately 19 Ad26.COV2.S vaccine recipients, 5 placebo recipients and 8 SARS-CoV-2 convalescent individuals. Investigators did not know the trial group allocation while performing experiments and assessing outcomes. Ad26.COV2.S was administered intramuscularly at 5 x 10^10 or 1 x 10^11 viral particles, either as a single shot or as two shots given 56 days apart.

A remark on this clone: Its binding antigen is unknown. No much larger clone is present one base from it, and per-base qualities are unavailable.

The CDR3 covers 14 residues, taking in both the cysteine and the phenylalanine. Kept here is only the CDR3 DNA, which spans 42 bases and is read in frame from base 1. V ends up 5 bases short and J 2 bases short, with an unmatched junction base count of 5. Per the germline V gene (reference sequence), MNHNY is the CDR1 and SVGAGI is the CDR2. Summary of the overall study and its limitations: It was noted by the authors that total T cell responses may have been underestimated by the TCR breadth and depth analyses. The study lacked the statistical power to compare responses across vaccine doses or regimens. After vaccination, spike-specific CD8+ and CD4+ T cell responses were reported to show substantial breadth. Non-spike TCR breadth was comparable between vaccine and placebo recipients, consistent with the vaccine containing only spike. Higher spike-specific TCR breadth was observed in Ad26.COV2.S recipients than in placebo recipients (P = 0.0014).

The immunoSEQ Assay was used to sequence TCRbeta CDR3 regions. After extraction, genomic DNA underwent amplification by bias-controlled multiplex PCR, followed by high-throughput sequencing. In the authors' own workflow: To quantify the absolute abundance of each unique TCRbeta CDR3 region, sequences were collapsed and filtered. Usable DNA was measured by amplifying reference genes present in all nucleated cells, and TCRbeta template counts were normalized to that usable DNA to estimate T cell fraction. Repertoire TCRs were annotated as SARS-CoV-2-specific when V gene, CDR3 amino acid sequence and J gene were exactly matched to a known reactive TCR set. The reference SARS-CoV-2 TCR set was obtained from MIRA and was filtered for enrichment in COVID-19-positive ImmuneCODE repertoires, whereby public or cross-reactive TCRs were removed. Using the MIRA antigens, annotated TCRs were further analysed by specific ORF or by position within an ORF. Breadth was defined as the number of annotated unique rearrangements divided by the total number of unique productive rearrangements, and depth was defined as the summed frequency of the annotated unique rearrangements. TCR breadth was compared between groups using two-sided Wilcoxon rank-sum tests. As stored in TCRdb, this immuneACCESS dataset retains in-frame rearrangements with V and J assigned. A fraction of the clones does not appear; measured against another copy, unresolved V genes explain less than half of the discrepancy, and the remainder lacks a known reason. V, J and clone size were drawn from that table, and D and trimming were deduced from the DNA. The sample yields about 350,000 clones; roughly 89% were counted once. The ten largest account for approximately 5% of the sample.

The treatment or condition label of this sample denotes: approximately 18 received Ad26.COV2.S at low or high dose, single or two shots; about 5 received placebo; per-sample allocation not given. For vaccine and placebo recipients, repertoires were sequenced using samples collected on day 63 after the first injection. Between 29 July and 7 August 2020, Cohort 1b enrolled approximately 26 adults aged 18-55 years at one site in Boston, USA. Ad26.COV2.S was a replication-incompetent adenovirus type 26 vector expressing a prefusion-stabilized SARS-CoV-2 spike protein from the original Wuhan strain. This specimen was peripheral blood, taken in a trial of Ad26.COV2.S vaccine versus placebo. This TCR came from a person aged 18 to 65 who received the Ad26.COV2.S COVID-19 vaccine or a placebo. Rearrangement joined TRBV6-6 to TRBJ2-7; TRBD2 lines up with 8 middle nucleotides. The DNA is as follows: TGTGCCAGCAGTACTAGCGGAAACGCCTACGAGCAGTACTTC. This sequence encodes CASSTSGNAYEQYF.